This entry is about one TCR beta chain. The entry originates in a study of T cell changes during pregnancy in multiple sclerosis. Germline CDR1 reads SGHDT; CDR2 reads YYEEEE. The CDR3 totals 17 residues. V lost 5 bases to trimming and J lost 0 bases, with 21 bases between them. The data were produced by immunoSEQ multiplex PCR, yet TCRdb's version contains in-frame clones alone and is incomplete. The sample lists about 30,000 clones; roughly 91% were seen once. This sequence joins TRBV5-6 and TRBJ2-7, with D possibly matching TRBD1 (5 bases). The receptor comes from a female donor in good health, enrolled as a control in a pregnancy study. The sequenced sample was peripheral blood, obtained in the second trimester of pregnancy. The CDR3 DNA reads as TGTGCCAGCAGTTTACCGACAGACCCGGAGAACTCCTACGAGCAGTACTTC. Translated: CASSLPTDPENSYEQYF.